This TCR beta chain was sequenced during a study of early T cells in non-severe SARS-CoV-2 infection. Study in general: Chains were not paired, and sequencing was done on bulk RNA from unsorted whole blood.

The CDR3 extends over 14 amino acids. Looked up from germline, CDR1 is SQVTM and CDR2 is ANQGSEA. The ends were cut back, 7 bases at V and 2 bases at J, with 15 bases in the middle. Regarding the study as a whole: VDJdb matches were skewed toward anti-spike CD8 T cell responses.

This clonotype was counted ten times or more. The target antigen is unknown. Molecules of cDNA were individually given unique molecular identifiers that were attached to them. In TCRdb, the 5' RACE reads were re-called with MiXCR into one record per CDR3 protein. The table shows around 82,000 distinct CDR3 sequences, with approximately 12% occurring only once. The gene calls are TRBV29-1 and TRBJ1-3, with a possible D match to TRBD1 (6 bases). The receptor was isolated from an adult who was a healthcare worker with PCR-confirmed SARS-CoV-2 infection or an uninfected control (not recorded which). The sequencing input was whole blood. CDR3 sequence reads: CSGGRGRTGNTIYF. In DNA, the CDR3 is TGCAGCGGTGGCAGGGGCCGCACTGGAAACACCATATATTTT.